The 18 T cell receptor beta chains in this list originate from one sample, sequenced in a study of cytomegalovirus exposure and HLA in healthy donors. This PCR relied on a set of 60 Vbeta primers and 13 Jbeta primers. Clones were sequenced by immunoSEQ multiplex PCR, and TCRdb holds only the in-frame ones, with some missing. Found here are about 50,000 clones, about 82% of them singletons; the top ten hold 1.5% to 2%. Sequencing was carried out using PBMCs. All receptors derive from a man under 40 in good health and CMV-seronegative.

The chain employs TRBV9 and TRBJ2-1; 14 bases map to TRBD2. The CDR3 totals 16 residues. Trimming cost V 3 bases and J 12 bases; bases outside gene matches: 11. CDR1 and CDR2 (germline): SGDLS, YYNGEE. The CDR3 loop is CASSAGGLAGALGQFF. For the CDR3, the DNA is TGTGCCAGCAGCGCCGGGGGACTAGCGGGAGCATTGGGGCAGTTCTTC. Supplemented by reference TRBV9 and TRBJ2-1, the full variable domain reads DSGVTQTPKHLITATGQRVTLRCSPRSGDLSVYWYQQSLDQGLQFLIQYYNGEERAKGNILERFSAQQFPDLHSELNLSSLELGDSALYFCASSAGGLAGALGQFFGPGTRLTVL.

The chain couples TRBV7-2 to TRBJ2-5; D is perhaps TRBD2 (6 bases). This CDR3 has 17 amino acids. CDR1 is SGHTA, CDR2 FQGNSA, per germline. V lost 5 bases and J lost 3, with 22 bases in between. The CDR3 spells CASSPKARVWGEETQYF. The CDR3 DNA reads TGTGCCAGCAGCCCAAAGGCCAGGGTTTGGGGGGAAGAGACCCAGTACTTC.

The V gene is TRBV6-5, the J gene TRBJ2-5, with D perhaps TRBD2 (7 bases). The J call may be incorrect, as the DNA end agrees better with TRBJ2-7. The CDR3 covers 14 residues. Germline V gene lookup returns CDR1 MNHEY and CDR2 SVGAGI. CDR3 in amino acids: CASSPGGGLYEQYF. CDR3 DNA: TGTGCCAGCAGTCCCGGCGGGGGCCTCTACGAGCAGTACTTC.

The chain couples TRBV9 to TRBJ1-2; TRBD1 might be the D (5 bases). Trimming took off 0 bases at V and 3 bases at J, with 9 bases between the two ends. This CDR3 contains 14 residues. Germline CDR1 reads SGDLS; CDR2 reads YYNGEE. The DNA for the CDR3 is TGTGCCAGCAGCGTAGAGGGGCCTGACTATGGCTACACCTTC. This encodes CASSVEGPDYGYTF.

The CDR3 region has the DNA TGTGCCAGCAGCTTAGTCAGGGTCGGGTACAATGAGCAGTTCTTC. Residues: CASSLVRVGYNEQFF. V gene TRBV11-1 combines with J gene TRBJ2-1, with D tentatively TRBD1 (5 bases). The CDR3 runs 15 residues. From germline, CDR1 is SGHAT and CDR2 FQDESV (reference sequence). V lost 1 base, J lost 4 bases, and 11 bases lay in between. Full variable domain (outside the CDR3, taken from reference TRBV11-1 and TRBJ2-1): EAEVAQSPRYKITEKSQAVAFWCDPISGHATLYWYRQILGQGPELLVQFQDESVVDDSQLPKDRFSAERLKGVDSTLKIQPAELGDSAMYLCASSLVRVGYNEQFFGPGTRLTVL.

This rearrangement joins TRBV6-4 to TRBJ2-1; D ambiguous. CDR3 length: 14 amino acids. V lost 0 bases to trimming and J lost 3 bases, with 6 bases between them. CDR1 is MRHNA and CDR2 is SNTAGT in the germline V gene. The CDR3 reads CASSDSNSYNEQFF. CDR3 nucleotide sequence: TGTGCCAGCAGTGACTCGAACAGCTACAATGAGCAGTTCTTC.

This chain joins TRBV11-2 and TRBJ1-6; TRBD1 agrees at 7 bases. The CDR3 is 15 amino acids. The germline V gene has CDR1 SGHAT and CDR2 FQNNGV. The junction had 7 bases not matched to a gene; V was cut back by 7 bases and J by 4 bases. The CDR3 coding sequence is TGTGCCAGCAAGACCCTACAGGGGTATAATTCACCCCTCCACTTT. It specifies CASKTLQGYNSPLHF.

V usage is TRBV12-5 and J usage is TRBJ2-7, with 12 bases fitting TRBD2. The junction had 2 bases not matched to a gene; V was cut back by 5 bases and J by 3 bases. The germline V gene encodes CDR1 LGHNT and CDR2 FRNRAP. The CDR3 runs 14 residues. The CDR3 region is CASGLAGGVYEQYF. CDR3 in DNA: TGTGCTAGTGGTCTAGCGGGAGGGGTCTACGAGCAGTACTTC. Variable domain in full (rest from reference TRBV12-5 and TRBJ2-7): DARVTQTPRHKVTEMGQEVTMRCQPILGHNTVFWYRQTMMQGLELLAYFRNRAPLDDSGMPKDRFSAEMPDATLATLKIQPSEPRDSAVYFCASGLAGGVYEQYFGPGTRLTVT.

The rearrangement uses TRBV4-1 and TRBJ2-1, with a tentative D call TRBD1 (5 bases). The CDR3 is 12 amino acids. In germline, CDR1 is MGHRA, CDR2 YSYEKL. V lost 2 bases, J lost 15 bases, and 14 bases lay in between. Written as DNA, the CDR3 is TGCGCCAGCAGCCAAAACCCAGGGTTACGGTTCTTC. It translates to CASSQNPGLRFF.

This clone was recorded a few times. CDR3 DNA sequence: TGTGCCTGGAGTGTAGCAGCGTATGGCTACACCTTC. Translation: CAWSVAAYGYTF. V gene TRBV30 combines with J gene TRBJ1-2; no definite D call. This CDR3 has 12 residues. V was trimmed by 0 bases and J by 5 bases, leaving 7 bases between them. Germline V gene lookup returns CDR1 GTSNPN and CDR2 SVGIG (reference sequence).

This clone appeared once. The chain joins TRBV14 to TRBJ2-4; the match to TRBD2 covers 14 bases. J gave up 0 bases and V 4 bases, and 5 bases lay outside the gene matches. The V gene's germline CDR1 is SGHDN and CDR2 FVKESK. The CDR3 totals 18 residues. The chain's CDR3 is CASSPSGLAGVAKNIQYF. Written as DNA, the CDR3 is TGTGCCAGCAGCCCGTCGGGACTAGCGGGAGTAGCCAAAAACATTCAGTACTTC.

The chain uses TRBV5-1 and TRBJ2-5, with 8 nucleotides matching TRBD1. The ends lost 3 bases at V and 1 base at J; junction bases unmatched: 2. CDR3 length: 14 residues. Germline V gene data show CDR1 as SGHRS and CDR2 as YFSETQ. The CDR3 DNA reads TGCGCCAGCAGCTCGACAGGGGCCCAAGAGACCCAGTACTTC. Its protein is CASSSTGAQETQYF.

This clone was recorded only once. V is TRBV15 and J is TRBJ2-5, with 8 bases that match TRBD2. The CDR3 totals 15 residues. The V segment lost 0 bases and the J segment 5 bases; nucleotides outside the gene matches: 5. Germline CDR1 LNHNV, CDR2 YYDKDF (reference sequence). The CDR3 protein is CATSRDAGGGETQYF. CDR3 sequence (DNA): TGTGCCACCAGCAGAGATGCGGGGGGTGGGGAGACCCAGTACTTC.

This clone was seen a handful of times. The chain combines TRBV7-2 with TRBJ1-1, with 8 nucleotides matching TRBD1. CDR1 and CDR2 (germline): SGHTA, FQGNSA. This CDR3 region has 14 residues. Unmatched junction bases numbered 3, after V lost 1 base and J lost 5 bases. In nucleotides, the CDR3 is TGTGCCAGCAGCTTAGGTAGGACAGGGACTGAAGCTTTCTTT. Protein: CASSLGRTGTEAFF.

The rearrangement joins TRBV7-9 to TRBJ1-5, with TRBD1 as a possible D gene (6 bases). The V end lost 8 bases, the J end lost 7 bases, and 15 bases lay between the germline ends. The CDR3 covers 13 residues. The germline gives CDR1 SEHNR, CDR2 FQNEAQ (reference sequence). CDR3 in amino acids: CASSGGPRQPQHF. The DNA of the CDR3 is TGTGCCAGCTCGGGGGGGCCTAGGCAGCCCCAGCATTTT.

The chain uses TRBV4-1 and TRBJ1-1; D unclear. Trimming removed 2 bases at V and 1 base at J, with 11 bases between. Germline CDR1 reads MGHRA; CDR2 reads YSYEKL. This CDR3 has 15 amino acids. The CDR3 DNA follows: TGCGCCAGCAGCCAAAGTAGAAACTCGAACACTGAAGCTTTCTTT. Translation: CASSQSRNSNTEAFF.

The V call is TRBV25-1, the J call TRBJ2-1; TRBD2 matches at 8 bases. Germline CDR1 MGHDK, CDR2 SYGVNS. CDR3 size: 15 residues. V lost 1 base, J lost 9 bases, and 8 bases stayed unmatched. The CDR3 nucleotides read TGTGCCAGCAGTGAATCTAGCGGGTTTTTCTCTGAGCAGTTCTTC. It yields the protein CASSESSGFFSEQFF.

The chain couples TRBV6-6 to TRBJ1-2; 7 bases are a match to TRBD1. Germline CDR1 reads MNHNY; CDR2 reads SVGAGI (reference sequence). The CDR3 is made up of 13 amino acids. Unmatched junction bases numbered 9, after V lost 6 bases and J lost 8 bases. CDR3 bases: TGTGCCAGCAGCTATGACAGGGAGGTGGGCTACACCTTC. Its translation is CASSYDREVGYTF.